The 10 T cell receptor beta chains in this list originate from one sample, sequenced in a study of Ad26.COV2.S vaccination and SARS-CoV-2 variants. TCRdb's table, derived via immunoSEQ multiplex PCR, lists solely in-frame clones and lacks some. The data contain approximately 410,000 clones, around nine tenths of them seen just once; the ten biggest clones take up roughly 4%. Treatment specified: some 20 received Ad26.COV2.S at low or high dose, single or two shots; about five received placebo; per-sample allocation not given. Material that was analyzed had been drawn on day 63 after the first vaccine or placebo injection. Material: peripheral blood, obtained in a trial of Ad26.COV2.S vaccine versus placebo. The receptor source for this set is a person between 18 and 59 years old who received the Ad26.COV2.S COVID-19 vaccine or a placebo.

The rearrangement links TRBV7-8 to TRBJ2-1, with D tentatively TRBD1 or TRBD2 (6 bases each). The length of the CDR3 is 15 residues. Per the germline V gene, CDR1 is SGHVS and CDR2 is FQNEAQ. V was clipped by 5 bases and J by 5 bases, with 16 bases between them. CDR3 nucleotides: TGTGCCAGCAGCCAACCTTGGGGGGCGGACAATGAGCAGTTCTTC. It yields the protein CASSQPWGADNEQFF.

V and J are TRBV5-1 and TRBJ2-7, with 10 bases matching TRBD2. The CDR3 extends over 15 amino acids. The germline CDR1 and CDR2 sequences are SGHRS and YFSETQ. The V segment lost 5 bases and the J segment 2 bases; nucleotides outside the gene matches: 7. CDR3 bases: TGCGCCAGCAGTCAAAGGACTAGCGGACCCTACGAGCAGTACTTC. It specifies CASSQRTSGPYEQYF. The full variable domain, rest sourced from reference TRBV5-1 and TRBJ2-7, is KAGVTQTPRYLIKTRGQQVTLSCSPISGHRSVSWYQQTPGQGLQFLFEYFSETQRNKGNFPGRFSGRQFSNSRSEMNVSTLELGDSALYLCASSQRTSGPYEQYFGPGTRLTVT.

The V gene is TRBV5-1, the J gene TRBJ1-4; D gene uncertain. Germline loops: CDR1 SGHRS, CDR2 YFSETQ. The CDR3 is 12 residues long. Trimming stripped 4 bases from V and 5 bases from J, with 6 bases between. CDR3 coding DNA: TGCGCCAGCAGCCCGAACAATGAAAAACTGTTTTTT. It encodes CASSPNNEKLFF.

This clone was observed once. The CDR3 here is CASSLVQVSTDTQYF. CDR3 bases: TGTGCCAGCAGCTTAGTTCAGGTTAGCACAGATACGCAGTATTTT. The V call is TRBV7-9, the J call TRBJ2-3; no firm D call. Trimming removed 1 base at V and 0 bases at J, with 8 bases between. The germline gives CDR1 SEHNR, CDR2 FQNEAQ (reference sequence). This CDR3 comprises 15 residues.

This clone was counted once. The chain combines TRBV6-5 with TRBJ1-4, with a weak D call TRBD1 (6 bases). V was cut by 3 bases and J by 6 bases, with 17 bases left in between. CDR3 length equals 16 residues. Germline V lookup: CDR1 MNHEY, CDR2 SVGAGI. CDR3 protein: CASSYQFRGRDEKLFF. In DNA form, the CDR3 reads TGTGCCAGCAGTTATCAGTTCCGGGGGCGCGATGAAAAACTGTTTTTT.

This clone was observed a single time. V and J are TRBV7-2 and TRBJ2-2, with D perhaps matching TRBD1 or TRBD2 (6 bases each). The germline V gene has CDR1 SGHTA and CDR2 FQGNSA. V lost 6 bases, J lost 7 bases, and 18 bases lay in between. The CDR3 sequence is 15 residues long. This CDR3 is CASRPRGGQSGELFF. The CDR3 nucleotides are TGTGCCAGCAGACCTAGAGGGGGGCAAAGCGGGGAGCTGTTTTTT.

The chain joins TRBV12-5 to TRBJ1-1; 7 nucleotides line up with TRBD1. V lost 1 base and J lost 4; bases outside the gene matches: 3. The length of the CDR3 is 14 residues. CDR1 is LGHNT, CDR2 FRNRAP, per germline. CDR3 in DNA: TGTGCTAGTGGTTTGGGACAGGGTAGCACTGAAGCTTTCTTT. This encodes CASGLGQGSTEAFF.

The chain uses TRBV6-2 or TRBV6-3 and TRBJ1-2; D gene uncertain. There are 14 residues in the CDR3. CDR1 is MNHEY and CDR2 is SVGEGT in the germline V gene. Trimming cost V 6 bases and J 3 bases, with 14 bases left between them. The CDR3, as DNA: TGTGCCAGCAGCACGCCGTTGGGGTACTATGGCTACACCTTC. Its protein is CASSTPLGYYGYTF.

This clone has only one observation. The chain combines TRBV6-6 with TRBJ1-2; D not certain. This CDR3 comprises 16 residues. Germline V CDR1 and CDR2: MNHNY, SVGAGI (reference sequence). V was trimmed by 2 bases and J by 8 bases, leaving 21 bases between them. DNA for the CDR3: TGTGCCAGCAGTTACCCCCCAGACTCGGGGTTTGGAGGCTACACCTTC. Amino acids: CASSYPPDSGFGGYTF.

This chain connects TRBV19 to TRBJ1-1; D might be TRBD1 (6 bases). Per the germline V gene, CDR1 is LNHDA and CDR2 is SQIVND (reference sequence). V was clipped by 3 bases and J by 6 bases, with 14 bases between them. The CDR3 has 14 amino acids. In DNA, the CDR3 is TGTGCCAGTAGTATTCGTCAGGGGAGCTCTGAAGCTTTCTTT. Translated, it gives CASSIRQGSSEAFF.